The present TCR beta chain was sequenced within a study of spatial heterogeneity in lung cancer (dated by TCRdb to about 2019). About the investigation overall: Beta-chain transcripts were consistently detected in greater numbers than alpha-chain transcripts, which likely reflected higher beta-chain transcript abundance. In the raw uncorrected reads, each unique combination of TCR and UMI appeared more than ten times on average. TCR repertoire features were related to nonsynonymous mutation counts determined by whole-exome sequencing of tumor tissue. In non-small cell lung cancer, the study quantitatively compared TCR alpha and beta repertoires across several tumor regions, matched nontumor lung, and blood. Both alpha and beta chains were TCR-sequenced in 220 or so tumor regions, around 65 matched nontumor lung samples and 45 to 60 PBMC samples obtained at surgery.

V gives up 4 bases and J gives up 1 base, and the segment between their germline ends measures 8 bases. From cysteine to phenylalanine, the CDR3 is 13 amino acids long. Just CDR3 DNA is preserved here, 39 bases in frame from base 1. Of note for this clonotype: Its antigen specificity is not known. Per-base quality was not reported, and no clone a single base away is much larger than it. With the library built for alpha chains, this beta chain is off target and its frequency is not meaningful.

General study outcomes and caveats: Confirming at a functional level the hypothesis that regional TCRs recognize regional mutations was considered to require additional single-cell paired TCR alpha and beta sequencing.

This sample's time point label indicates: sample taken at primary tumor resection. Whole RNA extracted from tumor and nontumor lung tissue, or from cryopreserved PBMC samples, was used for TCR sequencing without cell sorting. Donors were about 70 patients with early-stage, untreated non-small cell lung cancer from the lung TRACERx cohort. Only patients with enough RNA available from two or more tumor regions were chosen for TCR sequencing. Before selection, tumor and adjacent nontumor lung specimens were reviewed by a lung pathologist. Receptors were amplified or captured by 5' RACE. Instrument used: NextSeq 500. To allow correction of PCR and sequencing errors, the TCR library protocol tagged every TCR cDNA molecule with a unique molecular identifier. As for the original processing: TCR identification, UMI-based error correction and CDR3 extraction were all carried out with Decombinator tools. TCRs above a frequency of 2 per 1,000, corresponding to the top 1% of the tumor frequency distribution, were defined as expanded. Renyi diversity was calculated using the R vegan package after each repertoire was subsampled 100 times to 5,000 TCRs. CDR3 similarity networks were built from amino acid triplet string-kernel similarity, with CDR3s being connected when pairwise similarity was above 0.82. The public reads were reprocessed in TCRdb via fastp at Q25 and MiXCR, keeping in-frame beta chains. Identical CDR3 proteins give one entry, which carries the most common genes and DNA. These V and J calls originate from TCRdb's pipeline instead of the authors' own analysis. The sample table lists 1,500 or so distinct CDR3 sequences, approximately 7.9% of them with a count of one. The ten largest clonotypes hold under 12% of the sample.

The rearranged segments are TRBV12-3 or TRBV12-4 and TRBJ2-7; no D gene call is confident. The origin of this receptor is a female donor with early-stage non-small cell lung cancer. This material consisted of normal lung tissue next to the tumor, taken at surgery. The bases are TGTGCCAGCAGTTCGTCAGTATCCTACGAGCAGTACTTC. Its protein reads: CASSSSVSYEQYF.